This TCR beta chain was observed in a study of T cell repertoires in cytomegalovirus infection. This clonotype appeared a few times. What it recognizes is unknown. TCRdb passed the reads through MiXCR, listing each CDR3 protein once. The sample yields approximately 100,000 distinct CDR3 sequences, roughly 39% seen once. The CDR3 has 13 residues. Trimming stripped 2 bases from V and 4 bases from J, with 6 bases between. General study points: CMV-specific TCR beta clonotypes restricted by HLA-C were the ones dominating the ex vivo response.

The J gene is TRBJ1-5, the V gene TRBV12-3 or TRBV12-4; D not resolved. The receptor's source is a human donor in good health (CMV status not recorded). Some clones in this sample may be carry-over from other donors' samples. The material sequenced was CD8+ T cells from cultured PBMCs, taken from culture after CMV antigen stimulation. Written as DNA, the CDR3 is TGTGCCAGCAGTTTAATACTGAATCAGCCCCAGCATTTT. Amino acid sequence: CASSLILNQPQHF.